Included here is one T cell receptor beta chain sequence, with context. Under the authors' procedure: Amplification from reference gene primers served as the basis for estimated nucleated cell counts. Some clones are missing from TCRdb's copy, which holds only in-frame ones; the method was immunoSEQ multiplex PCR. Clone size and V and J calls were adopted from that table, with D and trimming inferred from the DNA. In the table there are about 70,000 clones, around 91% of which are singletons. The source of the sample is a study of blood T cell repertoires in COVID-19. About the study: Acute-phase and convalescent COVID-19 samples originated in the United States, Italy and Spain. Sources were T cells, B-cell-depleted T cells, or PBMCs; the material itself was cDNA or gDNA.

The junction had 5 bases not matched to a gene; V was cut back by 5 bases and J by 8 bases. This CDR3 comprises 12 residues. Germline CDR1 is LGHNT and CDR2 is FRNRAP. The V and J genes are TRBV12-5 and TRBJ1-2, with TRBD1 matching over 7 bases. The TCR sequence derives from a human donor in a cohort sampled during active COVID-19. The sequenced sample consisted of peripheral blood. The CDR3 region is CASGPTGKGYTF. The CDR3 nucleotides read TGTGCTAGTGGTCCGACAGGGAAAGGCTACACCTTC.